This T cell receptor beta chain was sequenced during a study of memory CD4+ T cells and cytomegalovirus serostatus. Repertoires were generated with immunoSEQ multiplex PCR, while TCRdb's copy carries only in-frame clones and drops some. In the table there are 75,000 to 90,000 clones, less than 90% of which are singletons. Deletions cut 1 base from V and 2 bases from J, with 2 bases between. The CDR3 runs 11 residues. From germline, CDR1 is GTSNPN and CDR2 SVGIG (reference sequence). The sort gate was single viable CD3+CD4+CD8-CD45RO+ cells for memory CD4+ T cells. CD4+ T cells were isolated by positive magnetic selection. This clone has only a few counts.

The sequence was collected from an adult in good health and CMV-seronegative. This chain connects TRBV30 to TRBJ1-2; D gene uncertain. Material for sequencing was memory CD4+ T cells from blood. The CDR3 DNA reads as TGTGCCTGGAGTGGGAACTATGGCTACACCTTC. Its translation: CAWSGNYGYTF.